This T cell receptor beta chain derives from a study of T cell repertoires in cytomegalovirus infection. At least ten counts were recorded for this clonotype. What it binds is unknown. A single record per CDR3 protein comes from TCRdb applying MiXCR to the reads. The repertoire has around 800,000 distinct CDR3 sequences, approximately 29% of them found once; the top ten carry roughly 12%. Germline-derived CDR1 and CDR2 are SGHTA and FQGNSA. The V end lost 5 bases, the J end lost 7 bases, and 24 bases lay between the germline ends. This CDR3 has 17 residues. Study-level results: CMV-specific TCR beta clonotypes restricted by HLA-C dominated the ex vivo response.

This clonotype was sampled from a human donor in good health (CMV status not recorded). Some clones in this sample may be carry-over from other donors' samples. The rearrangement joins TRBV7-2 to TRBJ2-1, with D perhaps matching TRBD2 (5 bases). This material consisted of cultured CD8+ T cells from PBMCs, taken from culture after CMV antigen stimulation. The CDR3 sequence: CASSPPSYGVLGNEQFF. CDR3 coding DNA: TGTGCCAGCAGCCCTCCGTCGTACGGGGTCTTGGGGAATGAGCAGTTCTTC.